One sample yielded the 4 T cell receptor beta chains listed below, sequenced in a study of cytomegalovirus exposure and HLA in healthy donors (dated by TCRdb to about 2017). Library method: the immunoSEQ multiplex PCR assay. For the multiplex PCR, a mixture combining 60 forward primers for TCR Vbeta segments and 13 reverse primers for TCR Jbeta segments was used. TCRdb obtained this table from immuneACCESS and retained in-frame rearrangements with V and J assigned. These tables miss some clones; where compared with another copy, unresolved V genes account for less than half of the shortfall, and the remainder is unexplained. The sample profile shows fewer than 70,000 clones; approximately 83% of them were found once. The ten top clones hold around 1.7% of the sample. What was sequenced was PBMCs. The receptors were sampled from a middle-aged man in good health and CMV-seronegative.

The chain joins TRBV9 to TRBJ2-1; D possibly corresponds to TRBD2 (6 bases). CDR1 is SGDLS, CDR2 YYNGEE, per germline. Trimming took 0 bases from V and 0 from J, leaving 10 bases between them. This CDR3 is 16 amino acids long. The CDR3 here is CASSVAGGHSYNEQFF. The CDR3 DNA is TGTGCCAGCAGCGTAGCCGGAGGGCACTCCTACAATGAGCAGTTCTTC.

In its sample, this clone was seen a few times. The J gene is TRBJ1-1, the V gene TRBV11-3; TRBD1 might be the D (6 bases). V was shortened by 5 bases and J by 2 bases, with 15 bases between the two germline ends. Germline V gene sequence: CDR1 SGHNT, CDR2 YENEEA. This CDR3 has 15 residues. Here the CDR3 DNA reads TGTGCCAGCAGCCCGGACAGTTTCCCCAACACTGAAGCTTTCTTT. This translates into CASSPDSFPNTEAFF.

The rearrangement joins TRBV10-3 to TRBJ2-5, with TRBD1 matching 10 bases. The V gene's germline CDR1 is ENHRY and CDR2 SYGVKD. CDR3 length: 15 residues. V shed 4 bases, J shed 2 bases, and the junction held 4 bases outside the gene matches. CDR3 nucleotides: TGTGCCATCAGTGCGAGGGACAGGGGTCAAGAGACCCAGTACTTC. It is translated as CAISARDRGQETQYF.

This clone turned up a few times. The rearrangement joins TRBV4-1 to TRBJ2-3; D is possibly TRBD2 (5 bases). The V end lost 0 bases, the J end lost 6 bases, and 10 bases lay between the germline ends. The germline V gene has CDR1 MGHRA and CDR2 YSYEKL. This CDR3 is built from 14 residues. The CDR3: CASSQELDVDTQYF. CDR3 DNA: TGCGCCAGCAGCCAAGAACTAGACGTGGATACGCAGTATTTT.